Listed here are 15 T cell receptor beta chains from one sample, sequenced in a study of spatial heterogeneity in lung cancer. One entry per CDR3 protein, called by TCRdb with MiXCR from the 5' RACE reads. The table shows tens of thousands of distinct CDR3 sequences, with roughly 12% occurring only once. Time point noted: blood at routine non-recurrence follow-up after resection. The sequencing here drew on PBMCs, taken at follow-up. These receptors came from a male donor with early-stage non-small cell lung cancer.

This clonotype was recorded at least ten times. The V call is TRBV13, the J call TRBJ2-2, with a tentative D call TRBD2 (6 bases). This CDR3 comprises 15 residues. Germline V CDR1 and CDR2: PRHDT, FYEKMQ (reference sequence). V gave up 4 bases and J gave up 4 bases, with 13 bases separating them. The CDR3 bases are TGTGCCAGCAGCTGGCGTGGAGCGGGCACCGGGGAGCTGTTTTTT. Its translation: CASSWRGAGTGELFF. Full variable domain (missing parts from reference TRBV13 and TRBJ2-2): AAGVIQSPRHLIKEKRETATLKCYPIPRHDTVYWYQQGPGQDPQFLISFYEKMQSDKGSIPDRFSAQQFSDYHSELNMSSLELGDSALYFCASSWRGAGTGELFFGEGSRLTVL.

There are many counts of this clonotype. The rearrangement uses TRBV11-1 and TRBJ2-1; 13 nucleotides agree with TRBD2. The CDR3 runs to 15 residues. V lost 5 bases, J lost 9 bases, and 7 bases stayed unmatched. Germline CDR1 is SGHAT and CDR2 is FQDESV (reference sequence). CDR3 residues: CASSLQLAGGPEQFF. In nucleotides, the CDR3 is TGTGCCAGCAGCCTCCAACTAGCGGGAGGGCCTGAGCAGTTCTTC.

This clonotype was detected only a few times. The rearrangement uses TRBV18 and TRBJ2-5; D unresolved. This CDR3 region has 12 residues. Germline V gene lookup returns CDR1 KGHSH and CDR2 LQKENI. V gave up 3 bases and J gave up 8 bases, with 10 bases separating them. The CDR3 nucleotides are TGTGCCAGCTCACCCTTGAGTACTACCCAGTACTTC. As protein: CASSPLSTTQYF.

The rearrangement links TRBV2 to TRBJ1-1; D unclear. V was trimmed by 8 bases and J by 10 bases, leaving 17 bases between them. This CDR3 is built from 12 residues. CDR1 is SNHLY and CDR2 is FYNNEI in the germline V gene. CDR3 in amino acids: CASPRENLVAFF. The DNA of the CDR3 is TGTGCCAGCCCGAGGGAGAATTTGGTAGCTTTCTTT.

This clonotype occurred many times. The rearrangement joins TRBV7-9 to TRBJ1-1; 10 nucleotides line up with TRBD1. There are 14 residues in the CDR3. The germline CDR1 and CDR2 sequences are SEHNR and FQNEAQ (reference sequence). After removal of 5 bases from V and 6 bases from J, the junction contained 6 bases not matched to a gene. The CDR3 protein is CASSTRQGASEAFF. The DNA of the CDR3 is TGTGCCAGCAGCACCCGACAGGGGGCCTCTGAAGCTTTCTTT.

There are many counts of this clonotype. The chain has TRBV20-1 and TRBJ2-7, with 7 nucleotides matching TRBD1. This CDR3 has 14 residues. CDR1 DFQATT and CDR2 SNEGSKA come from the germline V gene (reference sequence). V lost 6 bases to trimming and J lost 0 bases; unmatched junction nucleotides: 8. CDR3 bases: TGCAGTGCCATAGCAGGGGGAAACTCCTACGAGCAGTACTTC. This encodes CSAIAGGNSYEQYF.

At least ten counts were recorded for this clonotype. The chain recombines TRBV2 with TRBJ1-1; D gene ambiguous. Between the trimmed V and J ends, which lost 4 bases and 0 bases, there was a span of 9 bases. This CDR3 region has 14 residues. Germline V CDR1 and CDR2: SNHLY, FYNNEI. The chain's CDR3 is CASSAGRLNTEAFF. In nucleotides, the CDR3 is TGTGCCAGCAGTGCGGGGAGGCTGAACACTGAAGCTTTCTTT.

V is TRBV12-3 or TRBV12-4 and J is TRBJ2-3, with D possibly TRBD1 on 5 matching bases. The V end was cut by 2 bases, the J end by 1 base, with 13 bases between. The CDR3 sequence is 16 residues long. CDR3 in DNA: TGTGCCAGCAGTTTATCAGGGCCCCCACGCACAGATACGCAGTATTTT. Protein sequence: CASSLSGPPRTDTQYF.

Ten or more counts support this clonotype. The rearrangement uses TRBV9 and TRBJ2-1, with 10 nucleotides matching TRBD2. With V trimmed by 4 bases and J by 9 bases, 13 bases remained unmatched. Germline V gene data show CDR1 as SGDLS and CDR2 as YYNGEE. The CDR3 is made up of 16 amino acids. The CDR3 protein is CASSPAGSGRAGEQFF. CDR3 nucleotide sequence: TGTGCCAGCAGCCCCGCTGGAAGCGGGAGGGCCGGTGAGCAGTTCTTC.

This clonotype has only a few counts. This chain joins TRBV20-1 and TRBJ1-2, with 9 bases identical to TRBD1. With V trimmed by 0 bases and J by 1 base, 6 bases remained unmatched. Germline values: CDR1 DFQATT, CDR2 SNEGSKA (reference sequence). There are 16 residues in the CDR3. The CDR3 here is CSAREQGATLNYGYTF. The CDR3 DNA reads TGCAGTGCTAGAGAACAGGGGGCCACGCTTAACTATGGCTACACCTTC.

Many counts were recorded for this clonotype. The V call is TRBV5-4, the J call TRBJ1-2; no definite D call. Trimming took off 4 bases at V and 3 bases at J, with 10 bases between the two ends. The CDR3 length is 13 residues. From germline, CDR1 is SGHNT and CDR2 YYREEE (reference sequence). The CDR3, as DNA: TGTGCCAGCAGCCATACATCGGACTATGGCTACACCTTC. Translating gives CASSHTSDYGYTF.

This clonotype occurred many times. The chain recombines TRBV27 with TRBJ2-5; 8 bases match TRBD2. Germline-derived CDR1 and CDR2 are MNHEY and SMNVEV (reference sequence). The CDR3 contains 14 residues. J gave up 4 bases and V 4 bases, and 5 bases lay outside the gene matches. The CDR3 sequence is CASSSRREGETQYF. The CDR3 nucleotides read TGTGCCAGCAGTTCGCGTCGGGAGGGAGAGACCCAGTACTTC.

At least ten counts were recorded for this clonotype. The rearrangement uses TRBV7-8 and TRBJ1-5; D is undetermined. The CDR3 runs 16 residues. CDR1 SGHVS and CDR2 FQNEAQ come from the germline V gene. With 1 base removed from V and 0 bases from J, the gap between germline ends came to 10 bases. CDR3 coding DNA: TGTGCCAGCAGCTTAGAGGGAAGTAATAGCAATCAGCCCCAGCATTTT. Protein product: CASSLEGSNSNQPQHF.

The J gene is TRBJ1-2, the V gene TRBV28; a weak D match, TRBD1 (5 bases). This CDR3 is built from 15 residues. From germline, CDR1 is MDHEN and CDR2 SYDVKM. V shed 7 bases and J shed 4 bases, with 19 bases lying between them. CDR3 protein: CASIPDGGRSYGYTF. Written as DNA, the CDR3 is TGTGCCAGCATCCCCGACGGGGGTCGGAGCTATGGCTACACCTTC.

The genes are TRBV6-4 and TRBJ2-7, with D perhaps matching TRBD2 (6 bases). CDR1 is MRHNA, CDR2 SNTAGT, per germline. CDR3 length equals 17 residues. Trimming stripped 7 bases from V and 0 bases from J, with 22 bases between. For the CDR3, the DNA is TGTGCCAGCACCGAACCCGCTGGGGGGACCCACTCCTACGAGCAGTACTTC. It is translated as CASTEPAGGTHSYEQYF.